The next 14 T cell receptor beta chains were all read from a single sample in a study of blood T cell repertoires in COVID-19. Libraries were prepared by immunoSEQ multiplex PCR; TCRdb keeps only in-frame clonotypes and omits some of them. The profile shows over 90,000 clones, about 90% of them singletons. Specimen: peripheral blood. The receptors were sampled from a human donor in a cohort sampled during active COVID-19.

At least ten counts were recorded for this clone. The V call is TRBV29-1, the J call TRBJ1-1; no definite D call. The CDR3 loop spans 11 amino acids. Per germline, CDR1 SQVTM and CDR2 ANQGSEA. Trimming left V 5 bases short and J 11 bases short, with 15 bases between. The CDR3 nucleotides are TGCAGCGTTTATGACTCCGGAGGCGCTTTCTTT. It translates to CSVYDSGGAFF.

This clone occurred once. V gene TRBV19 combines with J gene TRBJ2-7; D may be TRBD1 (6 bases). Looked up from germline, CDR1 is LNHDA and CDR2 is SQIVND (reference sequence). V was shortened by 3 bases and J by 0 bases, with 9 bases between the two germline ends. CDR3 size: 14 residues. CDR3 nucleotides: TGTGCCAGTAGTATCCGGGACACCTCCTACGAGCAGTACTTC. This sequence encodes CASSIRDTSYEQYF.

The rearrangement uses TRBV7-3 and TRBJ2-3, with 12 nucleotides matching TRBD2. The V segment lost 2 bases and the J segment 3 bases; nucleotides outside the gene matches: 6. The CDR3 totals 17 residues. The germline V gene has CDR1 SGHTA and CDR2 FQGTGA. CDR3 sequence reads: CASSLSRLAGGTDTQYF. The DNA of the CDR3 is TGTGCCAGCAGCTTATCTAGGCTAGCGGGAGGGACAGATACGCAGTATTTT.

The chain carries TRBV5-1 and TRBJ2-3; 13 nucleotides match TRBD2. The germline V gene encodes CDR1 SGHRS and CDR2 YFSETQ. V lost 4 bases and J lost 6; bases outside the gene matches: 14. This CDR3 contains 18 residues. The CDR3 region has the DNA TGCGCCAGCAGCCTCGTTCCGGGACTAGCGGGGCGCGGGGATACGCAGTATTTT. It is translated as CASSLVPGLAGRGDTQYF.

The chain uses TRBV19 and TRBJ2-6, with 10 bases matching TRBD1. V trimming: 3 bases; J trimming: 4 bases; junction bases outside the gene matches: 6. Germline CDR1 reads LNHDA; CDR2 reads SQIVND (reference sequence). This CDR3 contains 17 residues. The CDR3 DNA reads as TGTGCCAGTAGTATCCTCGGGACAGGGGCGGGGGCCAACGTCCTGACTTTC. It specifies CASSILGTGAGANVLTF.

The CDR3 DNA is TGTGCCAGCAGGGCCCGGGGGGAGGAATCTGGAAACACCATATATTTT. Protein: CASRARGEESGNTIYF. The chain combines TRBV28 with TRBJ1-3; D perhaps matches TRBD1 (5 bases). The CDR3 totals 16 residues. Trimming took off 6 bases at V and 1 base at J, with 16 bases between the two ends. Germline CDR1 reads MDHEN; CDR2 reads SYDVKM.

This sequence joins TRBV5-1 and TRBJ2-7; D perhaps matches TRBD2 (6 bases). This CDR3 has 13 residues. V was clipped by 2 bases and J by 6 bases, with 12 bases between them. The germline gives CDR1 SGHRS, CDR2 YFSETQ. In DNA form, the CDR3 reads TGCGCCAGCAGCTTTACGGGAGACTCCGAGCAGTACTTC. This encodes CASSFTGDSEQYF.

V usage is TRBV12-3 or TRBV12-4 and J usage is TRBJ1-2, with 8 positions matching TRBD1. The V and J ends lost 10 bases and 8 bases, in that order; junction bases with no gene match: 6. This CDR3 has 11 residues. In nucleotides, the CDR3 is TGTGCCACATGGACAGGGAGGGGCTACACCTTC. This gives the protein CATWTGRGYTF.

The chain joins TRBV20-1 to TRBJ1-1, with D possibly TRBD1 on 5 matching bases. Germline CDR1 DFQATT, CDR2 SNEGSKA (reference sequence). V lost 6 bases, J lost 4 bases, and 18 bases lay in between. The CDR3 contains 14 residues. The CDR3 nucleotides are TGCAGTGCAAGTACCAGGGCATTGGGCACTGAAGCTTTCTTT. Translation gives CSASTRALGTEAFF.

The genes are TRBV13 and TRBJ1-1; D not resolved. Germline CDR1 and CDR2: PRHDT and FYEKMQ (reference sequence). Between the trimmed V and J ends, which lost 4 bases and 6 bases, there was a span of 18 bases. The CDR3 runs to 15 residues. The CDR3 protein is CASSSSIEGWSEAFF. For the CDR3, the DNA is TGTGCCAGCAGCTCTAGCATCGAGGGATGGTCTGAAGCTTTCTTT.

The V and J genes are TRBV28 and TRBJ1-3, with 7 bases fitting TRBD1. Per germline, CDR1 MDHEN and CDR2 SYDVKM. The CDR3 loop spans 16 amino acids. V lost 5 bases, J lost 2 bases, and 9 bases stayed unmatched. The CDR3 protein is CASSPTGVTTGNTIYF. Written as DNA, the CDR3 is TGTGCCAGCAGTCCAACAGGGGTGACAACTGGAAACACCATATATTTT. The full variable domain, with the rest looked up from reference TRBV28 and TRBJ1-3, is DVKVTQSSRYLVKRTGEKVFLECVQDMDHENMFWYRQDPGLGLRLIYFSYDVKMKEKGDIPEGYSVSREKKERFSLILESASTNQTSMYLCASSPTGVTTGNTIYFGEGSWLTVV.

V is TRBV6-1 and J is TRBJ1-2, with D tentatively TRBD1 (5 bases). The CDR3 is made up of 16 amino acids. V gave up 2 bases and J gave up 2 bases, with 15 bases separating them. Germline values: CDR1 MNHNS, CDR2 SASEGT. The CDR3 loop is CASSEPSRGGNYGYTF. As DNA, the CDR3 is TGTGCCAGCAGTGAACCAAGCCGGGGGGGGAACTATGGCTACACCTTC.

The chain carries TRBV19 and TRBJ1-5, with 12 bases lining up with TRBD1. The junction had 7 bases not matched to a gene; V was cut back by 9 bases and J by 7 bases. CDR1 and CDR2 (germline): LNHDA, SQIVND (reference sequence). There are 14 residues in the CDR3. The CDR3 bases are TGTGCCAGCACCGGGACAGGGGGCCTCCAGCCCCAGCATTTT. Amino acid sequence: CASTGTGGLQPQHF.

The V call is TRBV7-2, the J call TRBJ2-3; TRBD1 agrees at 7 bases. The CDR3 covers 16 residues. The germline gives CDR1 SGHTA, CDR2 FQGNSA. V shed 0 bases, J shed 1 base, and the junction held 4 bases outside the gene matches. The CDR3 bases are TGTGCCAGCAGCTTAGCCCCCGGGACAGGCACAGATACGCAGTATTTT. As protein: CASSLAPGTGTDTQYF.